This T cell receptor (beta chain) was sequenced for a study of shared clonotypes between healthy human individuals (dated by TCRdb to the early 2020s). Broadly, across the study: The cohort comprised two women and three men aged 18 to 49 years. The study deeply sequenced blood TCR repertoires of five healthy adults to estimate repertoire size and the extent of clonotype sharing between individuals. Different laboratories and diverse techniques were used to prepare libraries and sequence TCR repertoires, to increase sequencing depth and limit assay-specific biases. For each donor, CD4 naive and CD4 memory were each given three plates, CD8 naive was given two plates, and CD8 memory was given one plate. Leukapheresis yielded between about 0.85 and 9.5 billion PBMCs per donor. Results and caveats for the whole study, not just this receptor: Clonotypes shared by all four sorted-subset donors showed higher generation probabilities than non-shared clonotypes. The small number of donors limited the genetic and exposure-history diversity represented. When four donors were compared, the shared fraction of clonotypes was about 5.4% for naive CD4, around 4% for naive CD8, about 2.5% for memory CD4, and less than 0.45% for memory CD8. Sampling was restricted to blood, and TCR repertoires in tissue are likely to differ from TCR repertoires in blood. Incomplete sequencing was indicated by rarefaction of sorted-subset datasets, despite the large sequencing depth. Based on pairwise subsampling, the degree of clonotype sharing among donors was expected to be affected by sequencing depth. Estimated clonotype richness was generally larger for naive than for memory subsets.

About this clone itself: It has no known antigen specificity. No per-base quality is available; no much larger clone lies one base away.

TCR CDR3 regions were amplified from genomic DNA by multiplex PCR using the deep immunoSEQ assay. Extracted genomic DNA from each cell subset was spread evenly across all wells of several immunoSEQ 96-well plates, with each plate serving as a replicate. For sorted subsets, around 0.2 ug of genomic DNA, equivalent to 25,000 to 35,000 T cell genomes, went into each replicate PCR. Purified libraries were measured with a Qubit 3.0 fluorometer, size-checked on a Bioanalyzer 2100, and measured again with the KAPA Library Quantification kit. A separate single-read 150-cycle Illumina NextSeq 550 flow cell was used to sequence each immunoSEQ 96-well plate. In the source study's methods: Because the immunoSEQ output held only junctional sequences and lacked quality scores, the filtering could not match the filtering applied to full-length reads. To assign V/J genes and CDR3, sequences were annotated using PyIR, a Python wrapper for IgBLAST v1.9, with IMGT germline references. Any read was removed if the V/J assignment was weak (E-value above 1e-6), the CDR3 was missing, or the read contained stop codons, out-of-frame junctions, or ambiguous translated residues. A V3J clonotype was defined by an identical inferred V gene, J gene, and CDR3 amino acid sequence. Percentage overlap between repertoires was calculated by dividing the number of shared unique clonotypes by the size of the smaller repertoire. Three approaches were used to assess repertoire richness: RTK rarefaction, the Chao1 estimator, and Recon v2.1 estimates of unobserved clonotypes. OLGA was used to compute generation probabilities for all TCRbeta clonotypes that the gDNA method yielded from a handful of donors. TCRdb holds this immuneACCESS table with in-frame rearrangements only. Some clones are missing; in checked studies, unresolved V genes explain under half, and the rest has no known cause. V, J and clone size derive from that table, while D and trimming were established from the DNA sequence. In this sample the table shows a few hundred thousand clones, around 67% of which occur a single time. Jointly, the top ten make up about 10% of the sample.

The donors were healthy, HIV-negative adults with no recently reported acute infections or vaccinations. Only Caucasian adults living in Nashville, Tennessee, USA were represented among the donors. CD4+ T cells were enriched by magnetic negative selection; naive cells were then positively selected on CD45RA, and the negative fraction formed the memory subset. After blood collection by leukapheresis, PBMCs were isolated using Ficoll-Histopaque density gradient centrifugation and then cryopreserved in the vapor phase of liquid nitrogen. Purity and quantity of every magnetically sorted T cell population were checked by analytical flow cytometry. Genomic DNA was isolated from each sorted fraction and quantified by UV absorbance on a Nanodrop 2000c. CDR1 and CDR2, per the germline V gene (reference sequence), are GTSNPN and SVGIG. From the cysteine up to the phenylalanine, the CDR3 has a length of 15 residues. The only DNA kept is the CDR3, 45 bases in frame from the first base. V was cut back by 2 bases and J by 1 base, leaving a gap of 14 bases between them.

The receptor was isolated from a man younger than 40 in good health. The chain employs TRBV30 and TRBJ2-5; possibly the D gene is TRBD1, per 6 matching bases. The sequenced sample consisted of memory CD4+ T cells sorted from blood. The cell subset or site label, as the study defines it: CD45RA-negative fraction. The CDR3 amino acid sequence is: CAWSTPTGIQETQYF. The DNA sequence reads TGTGCCTGGAGTACACCGACAGGAATCCAAGAGACCCAGTACTTC.